The T cell receptor (beta chain) under discussion was sequenced for a study of T cell changes during pregnancy in multiple sclerosis. Germline V gene sequence: CDR1 KGHSH, CDR2 LQKENI. This CDR3 region has 15 residues. The trim removed 3 bases at V and 6 bases at J, leaving 8 bases unmatched. Profiled with immunoSEQ multiplex PCR; TCRdb holds only in-frame clones, not every one. The sample has around 55,000 clones; about 90% are singletons. The material was CD4+ T cells from peripheral blood mononuclear cells, obtained in the first trimester of pregnancy. V gene TRBV18 combines with J gene TRBJ2-3, with 8 bases lining up with TRBD2. The clonotype originates from a female donor with multiple sclerosis, enrolled in a pregnancy study. Written as DNA, the CDR3 is TGTGCCAGCTCACCGGCGGGGGGTAGTTACGATACGCAGTATTTT. The encoded protein is CASSPAGGSYDTQYF.